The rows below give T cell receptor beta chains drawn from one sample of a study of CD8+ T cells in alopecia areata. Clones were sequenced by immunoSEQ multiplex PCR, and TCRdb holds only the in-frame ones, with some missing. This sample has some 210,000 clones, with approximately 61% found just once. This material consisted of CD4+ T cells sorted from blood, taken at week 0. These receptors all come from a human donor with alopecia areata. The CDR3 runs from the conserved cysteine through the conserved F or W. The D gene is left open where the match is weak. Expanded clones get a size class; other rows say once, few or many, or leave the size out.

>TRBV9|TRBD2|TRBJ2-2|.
CASSVNSGSLTGELFF
TGTGCCAGCAGCGTAAACAGCGGGAGTTTGACCGGGGAGCTGTTTTTT
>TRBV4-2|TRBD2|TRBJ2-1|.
CASSQDSLASGRSGEQFF
TGTGCCAGCAGCCAAGATTCCCTGGCTAGCGGGAGGTCCGGTGAGCAGTTCTTC
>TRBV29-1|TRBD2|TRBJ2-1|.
CSVTRGGSYNEQFF
TGCAGCGTTACCCGGGGGGGCTCCTACAATGAGCAGTTCTTC
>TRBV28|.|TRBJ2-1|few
CASSPGSQAVYNEQFF
TGTGCCAGCAGTCCCGGGTCGCAGGCGGTATACAATGAGCAGTTCTTC
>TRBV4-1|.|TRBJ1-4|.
CASSRIGVRLSEKLFF
TGCGCCAGCAGCCGCATTGGCGTGAGGCTGAGTGAAAAACTGTTTTTT
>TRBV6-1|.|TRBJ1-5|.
CASSLTGGLEQPQHF
TGTGCCAGCAGCCTGACAGGTGGCTTAGAACAGCCCCAGCATTTT
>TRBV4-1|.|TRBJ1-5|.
CASSHQYRDGQPQHF
TGCGCCAGCAGCCATCAGTACAGGGATGGTCAGCCCCAGCATTTT
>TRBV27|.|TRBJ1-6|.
CASTLDGGNSPLHF
TGTGCCAGCACCCTGGACGGGGGGAATTCACCCCTCCACTTT
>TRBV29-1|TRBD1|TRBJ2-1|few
CSVERGTGGGEQFF
TGCAGCGTTGAACGGGGGACAGGGGGCGGTGAGCAGTTCTTC
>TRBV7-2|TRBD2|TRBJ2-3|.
CASSRGLAGRISQYF
TGTGCCAGCAGCCGTGGACTAGCGGGGCGGATATCGCAGTATTTT
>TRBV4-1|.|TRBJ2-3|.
CASSQDRAQYF
TGCGCCAGCAGCCAAGACAGAGCGCAGTATTTT
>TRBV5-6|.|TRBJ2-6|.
CASSLNPGRPGANVLTF
TGTGCCAGCAGCTTGAATCCGGGGCGCCCTGGGGCCAACGTCCTGACTTTC
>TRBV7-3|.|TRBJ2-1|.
CASSTSGPNNEQFF
TGTGCCAGCAGCACCTCCGGGCCCAACAATGAGCAGTTCTTC
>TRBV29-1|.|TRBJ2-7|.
CSVRGVFVYEQYF
TGCAGCGTCAGGGGGGTCTTTGTCTACGAGCAGTACTTC
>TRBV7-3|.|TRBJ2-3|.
CASKGPTDTQYF
TGTGCCAGTAAGGGGCCCACAGATACGCAGTATTTT
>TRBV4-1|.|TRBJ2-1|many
CASSQVVGLAGYNEQFF
TGCGCCAGCAGCCAAGTAGTTGGCCTAGCCGGTTACAATGAGCAGTTCTTC
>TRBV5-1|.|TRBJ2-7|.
CASSLRAPNSYEQYF
TGCGCCAGCAGCCTCCGGGCCCCCAACTCCTACGAGCAGTACTTC
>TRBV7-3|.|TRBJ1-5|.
CASSSGPNHQPQHF
TGTGCCAGCAGCTCGGGACCAAACCATCAGCCCCAGCATTTT
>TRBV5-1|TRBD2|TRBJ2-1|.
CASSAVAGAFLYNEQFF
TGCGCCAGCAGCGCGGTAGCGGGAGCCTTCCTCTACAATGAGCAGTTCTTC
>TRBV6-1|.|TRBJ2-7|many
CASSEVRVTLTYEQYF
TGTGCCAGCAGTGAAGTCAGGGTTACTTTGACCTACGAGCAGTACTTC
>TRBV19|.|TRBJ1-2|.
CASSIGQGSYGYTF
TGTGCCAGTAGTATAGGCCAGGGGAGCTATGGCTACACCTTC
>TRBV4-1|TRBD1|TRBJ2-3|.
CASSPQGSSTDTQYF
TGCGCCAGCAGCCCACAGGGGTCTAGCACAGATACGCAGTATTTT
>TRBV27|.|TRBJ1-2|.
CASSSHALSAYGYTF
TGTGCCAGCAGTTCGCACGCACTATCCGCCTATGGCTACACCTTC
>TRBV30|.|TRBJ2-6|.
CAWSQSSGANVLTF
TGTGCCTGGAGTCAGAGCTCTGGGGCCAACGTCCTGACTTTC
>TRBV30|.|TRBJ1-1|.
CAWSVLSGLRRNTEAFF
TGTGCCTGGAGTGTACTTTCTGGGCTCAGGAGAAACACTGAAGCTTTCTTT